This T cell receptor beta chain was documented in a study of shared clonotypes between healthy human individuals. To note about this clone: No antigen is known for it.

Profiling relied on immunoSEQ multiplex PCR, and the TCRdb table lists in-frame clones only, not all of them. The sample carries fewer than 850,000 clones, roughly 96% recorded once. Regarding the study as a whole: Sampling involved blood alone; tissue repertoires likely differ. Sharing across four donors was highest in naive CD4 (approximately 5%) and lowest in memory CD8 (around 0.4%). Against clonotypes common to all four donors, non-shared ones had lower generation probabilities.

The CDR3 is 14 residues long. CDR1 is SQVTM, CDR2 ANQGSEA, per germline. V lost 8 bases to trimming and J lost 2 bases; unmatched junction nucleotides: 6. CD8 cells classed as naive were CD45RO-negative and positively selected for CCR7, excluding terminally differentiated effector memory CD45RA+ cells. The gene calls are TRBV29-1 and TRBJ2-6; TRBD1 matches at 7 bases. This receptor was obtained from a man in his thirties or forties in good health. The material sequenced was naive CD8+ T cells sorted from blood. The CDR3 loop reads CSIMTGTGANVLTF. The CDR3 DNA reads TGCAGCATCATGACAGGGACTGGGGCCAACGTCCTGACTTTC.